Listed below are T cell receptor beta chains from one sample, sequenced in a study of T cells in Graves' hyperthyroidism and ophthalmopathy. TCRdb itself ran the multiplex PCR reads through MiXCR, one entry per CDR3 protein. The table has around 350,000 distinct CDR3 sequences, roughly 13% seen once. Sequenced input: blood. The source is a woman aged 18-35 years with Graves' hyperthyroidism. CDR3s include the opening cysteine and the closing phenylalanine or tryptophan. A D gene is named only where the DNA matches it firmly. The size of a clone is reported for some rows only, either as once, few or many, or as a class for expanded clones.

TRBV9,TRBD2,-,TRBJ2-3,CASSVNRLAGGDTQYF,TGTGCCAGCAGCGTAAACAGACTAGCGGGGGGGGATACGCAGTATTTT
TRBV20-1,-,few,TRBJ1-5,CSARVEWNQPQHF,TGCAGTGCTAGAGTGGAGTGGAATCAGCCCCAGCATTTT
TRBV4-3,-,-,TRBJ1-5,CASSQESGGWQPQHF,TGCGCCAGCAGCCAAGAATCCGGGGGGTGGCAGCCCCAGCATTTT
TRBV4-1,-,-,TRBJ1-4,CASSQDQVIETNEKLFF,TGCGCCAGCAGCCAAGATCAGGTCATTGAAACTAATGAAAAACTGTTTTTT
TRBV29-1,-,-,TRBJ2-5,CSVSDRQETQYF,TGCAGCGTATCGGACAGACAAGAGACCCAGTACTTC
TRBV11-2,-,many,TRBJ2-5,CASSPPLGHPQETQYF,TGTGCCAGCAGCCCTCCCCTGGGGCACCCCCAAGAGACCCAGTACTTC
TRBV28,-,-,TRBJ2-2,CASRPTSSGELFF,TGTGCCAGCAGACCTACCTCATCGGGGGAGCTGTTTTTT
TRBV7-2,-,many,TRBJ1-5,CASSLVQGGNQPQHF,TGTGCCAGCAGCTTGGTACAGGGTGGCAATCAGCCCCAGCATTTT
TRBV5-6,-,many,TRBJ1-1,CASSWGPNTEAFF,TGTGCCAGCAGCTGGGGCCCGAACACTGAAGCTTTCTTT
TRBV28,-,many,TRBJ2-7,CASRGSGTGTYEQYF,TGTGCCAGCAGGGGCTCTGGGACGGGAACCTACGAGCAGTACTTC
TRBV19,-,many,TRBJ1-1,CASSMSGRPNTEAFF,TGTGCCAGTAGTATGTCGGGCAGGCCGAACACTGAAGCTTTCTTT
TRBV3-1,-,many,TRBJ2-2,CASSQGVFTGELFF,TGTGCCAGCAGCCAAGGAGTCTTCACCGGGGAGCTGTTTTTT
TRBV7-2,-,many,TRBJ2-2,CASSIYRTGELFF,TGTGCCAGCAGCATATACAGGACCGGGGAGCTGTTTTTT
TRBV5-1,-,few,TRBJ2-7,CASSTRSSYEQYF,TGTGCCAGTAGTACCAGGAGTTCCTACGAGCAGTACTTC
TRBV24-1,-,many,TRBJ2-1,CATSARTPYNEQFF,TGTGCCACCAGTGCTCGGACCCCCTACAATGAGCAGTTCTTC
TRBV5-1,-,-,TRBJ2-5,CASSLEGLPQETQYF,TGCGCCAGCAGCTTGGAAGGGCTACCCCAAGAGACCCAGTACTTC
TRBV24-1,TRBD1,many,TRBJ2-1,CATSDFTGTGYNEQFF,TGTGCCACCAGTGACTTTACCGGGACAGGATACAATGAGCAGTTCTTC
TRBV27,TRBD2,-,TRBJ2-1,CASSLSGSGGRGEQFF,TGTGCCAGCAGTTTATCGGGTAGCGGGGGTCGTGGGGAGCAGTTCTTC
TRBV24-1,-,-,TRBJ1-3,CATNRRTGSCSGNTIYF,TGTGCCACCAATCGTCGAACAGGGTCCTGCTCTGGAAACACCATATATTTT
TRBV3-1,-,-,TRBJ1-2,CASSLGTLYGYTF,TGTGCCAGCAGCCTAGGGACATTGTATGGCTACACCTTC
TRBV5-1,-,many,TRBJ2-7,CASSLEGRPSYEQYF,TGCGCCAGCAGCTTGGAAGGCAGGCCCTCCTACGAGCAGTACTTC
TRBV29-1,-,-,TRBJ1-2,CSTGYRYGYTF,TGCAGTACGGGGTATAGGTACGGCTACACCTTC
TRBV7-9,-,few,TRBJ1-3,CASHFWGSSGNTIYF,TGTGCCAGCCATTTTTGGGGGAGCTCTGGAAACACCATATATTTT
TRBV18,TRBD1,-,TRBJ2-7,CASSPPGRGLYEQYF,TGTGCCAGCTCACCACCCGGCAGGGGGCTCTACGAGCAGTACTTC
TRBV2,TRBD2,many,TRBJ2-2,CASRVAGGTTGELFF,TGTGCCAGCAGAGTAGCGGGGGGAACCACCGGGGAGCTGTTTTTT
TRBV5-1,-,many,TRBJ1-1,CASSDLRLGENTEAFF,TGCGCCAGCAGCGATTTAAGATTAGGGGAGAACACTGAAGCTTTCTTT
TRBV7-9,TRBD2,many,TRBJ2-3,CASSSGRADTQYF,TGTGCCAGCAGCTCCGGGAGGGCAGATACGCAGTATTTT
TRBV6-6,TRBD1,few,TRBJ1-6,CASSYGDRVVPNSPLHF,TGTGCCAGCAGTTACGGGGACAGGGTAGTGCCCAATTCACCCCTCCACTTT
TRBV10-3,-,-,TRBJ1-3,CAISPQVPSGNTIYF,TGTGCCATCAGTCCACAGGTACCCTCTGGAAACACCATATATTTT
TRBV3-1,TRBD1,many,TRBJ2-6,CASSHLGQGIFLYGANVLTF,TGTGCCAGCAGCCATTTGGGACAGGGGATATTTTTGTACGGGGCCAACGTCCTGACTTTC
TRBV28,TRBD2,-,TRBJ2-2,CASSFPGLAGDGGELFF,TGTGCCAGCAGTTTCCCGGGACTAGCGGGAGACGGCGGGGAGCTGTTTTTT
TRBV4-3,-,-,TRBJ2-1,CASSQLGLGGDEQFF,TGCGCCAGCAGCCAGCTTGGACTAGGGGGCGATGAGCAGTTCTTC
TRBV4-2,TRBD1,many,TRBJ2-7,CASSQVDGQGYYEQYF,TGTGCCAGCAGCCAAGTAGACGGACAGGGGTACTACGAGCAGTACTTC
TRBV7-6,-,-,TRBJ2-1,CASSLEGGQIQFF,TGTGCCAGCAGCTTAGAGGGGGGACAGATCCAGTTCTTC
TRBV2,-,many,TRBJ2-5,CASRTDSSQETQYF,TGTGCCAGTAGAACGGACAGCTCACAAGAGACCCAGTACTTC
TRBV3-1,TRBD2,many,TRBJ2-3,CASSQSGTSNWADTQYF,TGTGCCAGCAGCCAATCCGGGACTAGCAATTGGGCAGATACGCAGTATTTT
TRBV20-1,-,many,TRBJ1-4,CSVYSATNEKLFF,TGCAGTGTATACAGCGCAACTAATGAAAAACTGTTTTTT
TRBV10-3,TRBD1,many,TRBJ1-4,CAISLTGDEKLFF,TGTGCCATCAGCTTGACAGGGGATGAAAAACTGTTTTTT
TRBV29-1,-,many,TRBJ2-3,CSVEDRGTGGDTQYF,TGCAGCGTTGAAGATCGGGGAACAGGTGGGGATACGCAGTATTTT
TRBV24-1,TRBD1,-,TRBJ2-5,CATSVGTASSLKETQYF,TGTGCCACCAGTGTAGGGACAGCCAGCAGCTTAAAAGAGACCCAGTACTTC
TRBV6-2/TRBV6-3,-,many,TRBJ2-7,CASGGPLSYEQYF,TGTGCCAGCGGAGGACCTCTCTCCTACGAGCAGTACTTC
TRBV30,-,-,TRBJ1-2,CAWSPWGGAEGYTF,TGTGCCTGGAGCCCCTGGGGGGGCGCTGAGGGCTACACCTTC
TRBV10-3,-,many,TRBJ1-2,CAIKPAAYNYGYTF,TGTGCCATCAAACCCGCAGCTTACAACTATGGCTACACCTTC
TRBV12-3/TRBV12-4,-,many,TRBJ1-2,CASSGTRFGGYTF,TGTGCCAGCAGTGGGACCAGATTCGGGGGCTACACCTTC
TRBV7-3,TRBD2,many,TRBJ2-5,CASSLSPLAGQETQYF,TGTGCCAGCAGCTTAAGCCCCCTAGCGGGCCAAGAGACCCAGTACTTC
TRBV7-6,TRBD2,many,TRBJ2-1,CASSLPSTSGDYNEQFF,TGTGCCAGCAGCTTGCCCTCAACTAGCGGGGACTACAATGAGCAGTTCTTC
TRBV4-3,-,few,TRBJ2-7,CASSWTRGGDEQYF,TGCGCCAGCAGCTGGACCCGAGGAGGCGACGAGCAGTACTTC
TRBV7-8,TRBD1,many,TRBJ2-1,CASSTLGQISHHEQFF,TGTGCCAGCAGCACTTTGGGACAGATTAGTCACCATGAGCAGTTCTTC
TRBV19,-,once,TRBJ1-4,CASSRLDEKLFF,TGTGCCAGTAGTCGACTGGATGAAAAACTGTTTTTT